The 2 T cell receptor beta chains in this list originate from one sample, sequenced in a study of identical twins. TCRdb recomputed calls from the 5' RACE reads with MiXCR, one row per CDR3 protein. The sample has 450,000 or so distinct CDR3 sequences, approximately 15% seen once. These same records also appear under a second study, on yellow fever vaccine responses in identical twins.

Sequenced material: CD4+ T cells sorted from blood. The receptors come from a woman between 18 and 29 years old in good health.

V is TRBV19 and J is TRBJ2-5; TRBD1 matches at 11 bases. Germline assignment: CDR1 LNHDA and CDR2 SQIVND (reference sequence). J lost 1 base, V lost 6 bases, and 4 bases had no gene match. The CDR3 is 15 amino acids. The CDR3, as DNA: TGTGCCAGTAGGCCTGGACAGGGGGCCCAAGAGACCCAGTACTTC. This encodes CASRPGQGAQETQYF.

This clonotype was counted ten times or more. This chain uses TRBV29-1 with TRBJ2-1; D is possibly TRBD2 (5 bases). This CDR3 contains 12 residues. V lost 3 bases and J lost 12, with 15 bases in between. Germline V CDR1 and CDR2: SQVTM, ANQGSEA. The CDR3 here is CSVDLGASRQFF. For the CDR3, the DNA is TGCAGCGTTGATCTGGGAGCCAGCAGGCAGTTCTTC.